This entry concerns a single T cell receptor (beta chain). Trimming left V 3 bases short and J 4 bases short, with 7 bases between. The CDR3 extends over 14 amino acids. The germline V gene has CDR1 SGHTA and CDR2 FQGNSA. This sample was included in a study of blood T cell repertoires in COVID-19. Background on the study: Both acute and convalescent COVID-19 samples were obtained from the United States, Italy and Spain.

As processed by the authors: Cell counts per sample came from amplifying reference gene primers. The protocol was immunoSEQ multiplex PCR, while the TCRdb copy is restricted to in-frame clones and leaves out a portion. The V and J calls and the clone size are those of that table, but D and trimming were determined from the DNA. The table shows 310,000 or so clones, with just over 85% occurring only once. The study drew participants aged about 18 to 89 years from around 24 US areas. V and J are TRBV7-2 and TRBJ1-6; D gene ambiguous. This sequence was found in a woman aged 18 to 35 who had recovered from COVID-19. The material sequenced was PBMCs or T cells enriched from blood (not recorded which). The CDR3 is CASSFTAYNSPLHF. CDR3 DNA sequence: TGTGCCAGCAGCTTCACAGCTTATAATTCACCCCTCCACTTT. Full variable domain (remainder filled in from reference TRBV7-2 and TRBJ1-6): GAGVSQSPSNKVTEKGKDVELRCDPISGHTALYWYRQSLGQGLEFLIYFQGNSAPDKSGLPSDRFSAERTGGSVSTLTIQRTQQEDSAVYLCASSFTAYNSPLHFGNGTRLTVT.